Below are 14 T cell receptor beta chains sequenced from a single sample in a study of CD4 T cells in relation to SARS-CoV-2 and coronaviruses. No cognate antigen is known for these TCRs. Profiling relied on immunoSEQ multiplex PCR, and the TCRdb table lists in-frame clones only, not all of them. This sample has just over 35,000 clones, with around 77% found just once. Sequenced sample: memory CD4+ T cells from PBMCs, cultured in vitro. These receptors all come from an adult with COVID-19.

The chain uses TRBV6-5 and TRBJ2-7, with D possibly called TRBD1 or TRBD2 (6 bases each). This CDR3 has 11 amino acids. Germline assignment: CDR1 MNHEY and CDR2 SVGAGI. Trimming removed 8 bases from V and 6 bases from J, with 11 bases in between. The CDR3 DNA reads as TGTGCCAGCGGAGGGGGGCCCGAGCAGTACTTC. Its translation: CASGGGPEQYF.

This clone has just a few counts. The chain has TRBV4-2 and TRBJ1-2; D not resolved. Trimming cost V 0 bases and J 8 bases, with 16 bases left between them. The length of the CDR3 is 15 residues. Germline V gene lookup returns CDR1 LGHNA and CDR2 YNFKEQ. CDR3 sequence reads: CASSQEKAETSGYTF. The CDR3 region has the DNA TGTGCCAGCAGCCAAGAAAAAGCAGAGACGAGCGGCTACACCTTC.

This rearrangement joins TRBV7-9 to TRBJ2-1; 11 bases map to TRBD2. Losses at the gene ends were 5 bases for V and 7 bases for J; bases not matched to a gene: 7. In germline, CDR1 is SEHNR, CDR2 FQNEAQ (reference sequence). The CDR3 spans 15 residues. Written as DNA, the CDR3 is TGTGCCAGCAGCCAGATAGCGGGAGGGCCGAATGAGCAGTTCTTC. It specifies CASSQIAGGPNEQFF.

The chain couples TRBV19 to TRBJ2-5, with D possibly being TRBD1 or TRBD2 (5 bases each). The CDR3 extends over 18 amino acids. Germline lookup yields CDR1 LNHDA and CDR2 SQIVND (reference sequence). V was pared by 4 bases and J by 3 bases, with 24 bases between. CDR3 loop: CASSSAPLGGDWEETQYF. As DNA, the CDR3 is TGTGCCAGTAGTAGTGCGCCCCTTGGGGGAGATTGGGAAGAGACCCAGTACTTC. Full variable domain (missing parts from reference TRBV19 and TRBJ2-5): DGGITQSPKYLFRKEGQNVTLSCEQNLNHDAMYWYRQDPGQGLRLIYYSQIVNDFQKGDIAEGYSVSREKKESFPLTVTSAQKNPTAFYLCASSSAPLGGDWEETQYFGPGTRLLVL.

J is TRBJ2-3 and V is TRBV9; D perhaps matches TRBD2 (6 bases). The germline V gene encodes CDR1 SGDLS and CDR2 YYNGEE. V lost 3 bases to trimming and J lost 0 bases, with 11 bases between them. The CDR3 has 15 amino acids. The CDR3 DNA reads as TGTGCCAGCAGCGCGGGACTTACTAGCACAGATACGCAGTATTTT. Its translation: CASSAGLTSTDTQYF.

The gene calls are TRBV7-2 and TRBJ2-7; either TRBD1 or TRBD2 may supply D (5 bases each). This CDR3 has 15 amino acids. Germline values: CDR1 SGHTA, CDR2 FQGNSA. Between the trimmed V and J ends, which lost 5 bases and 2 bases, there was a span of 16 bases. The CDR3 spells CASSPLGAGPYEQYF. The DNA of the CDR3 is TGTGCCAGCAGCCCCCTTGGGGCGGGTCCCTACGAGCAGTACTTC.

V and J are TRBV9 and TRBJ1-1; tentatively, D is TRBD1 (5 bases). CDR3 length: 14 amino acids. V gave up 4 bases and J gave up 4 bases, with 14 bases separating them. The germline V gene has CDR1 SGDLS and CDR2 YYNGEE. CDR3 coding DNA: TGTGCCAGCAGCCCGGGGCATCTGAGCACTGAAGCTTTCTTT. Translation gives CASSPGHLSTEAFF.

V usage is TRBV19 and J usage is TRBJ2-1; tentatively, D is TRBD1 (6 bases). Deletions cut 5 bases from V and 15 bases from J, with 20 bases between. CDR3 size: 13 residues. Germline V gives CDR1 LNHDA, CDR2 SQIVND (reference sequence). The CDR3 is CASSAQPWTVPFF. Written as DNA, the CDR3 is TGTGCCAGTAGTGCCCAACCCTGGACAGTCCCGTTCTTC.

A few counts support this clone. This chain links TRBV4-2 with TRBJ2-2; D might be TRBD2 (6 bases). Germline V gene sequence: CDR1 LGHNA, CDR2 YNFKEQ. Trimming cost V 0 bases and J 8 bases, with 10 bases left between them. The CDR3 length is 14 residues. CDR3 DNA sequence: TGTGCCAGCAGCCAAGAGGGAGGCCGGGGGGAGCTGTTTTTT. It is translated as CASSQEGGRGELFF.

This clone was seen a few times. The V and J genes are TRBV4-1 and TRBJ2-3; 9 nucleotides line up with TRBD2. Per germline, CDR1 MGHRA and CDR2 YSYEKL. This CDR3 is built from 20 residues. The V segment lost 0 bases and the J segment 3 bases; nucleotides outside the gene matches: 16. CDR3 amino acids: CASSQEKWRAGGRATDTQYF. CDR3 in DNA: TGCGCCAGCAGCCAAGAGAAGTGGAGGGCGGGCGGGAGGGCGACAGATACGCAGTATTTT.

The chain is built from TRBV7-3 and TRBJ2-7, with 10 bases identical to TRBD1. CDR3 length: 13 amino acids. V was clipped by 4 bases and J by 6 bases; unmatched bases: 3. Germline V CDR1 and CDR2: SGHTA, FQGTGA. This CDR3 reads CASSSTGGSEQYF. The CDR3 bases are TGTGCCAGCAGCTCGACAGGGGGCAGCGAGCAGTACTTC.

This clone has a single count. The J gene is TRBJ1-2, the V gene TRBV10-3; D possibly corresponds to TRBD1 (5 bases). Germline-derived CDR1 and CDR2 are ENHRY and SYGVKD. Trimming left V 5 bases short and J 6 bases short, with 22 bases between. This CDR3 region has 16 residues. The CDR3 loop reads CAISSKFSGIQDGYTF. CDR3 nucleotides: TGTGCCATCAGTTCCAAATTCTCAGGGATTCAGGATGGCTACACCTTC.

This clone was recorded a few times. The chain is built from TRBV5-4 and TRBJ2-7; TRBD2 might be the D (6 bases). V was trimmed by 2 bases and J by 3 bases, leaving 12 bases between them. The germline gives CDR1 SGHNT, CDR2 YYREEE (reference sequence). This CDR3 is built from 14 residues. CDR3 region: CASSLSEGGYEQYF. In nucleotides, the CDR3 is TGTGCCAGCAGCTTATCGGAGGGAGGCTACGAGCAGTACTTC.

The sample holds one count of this clone. J is TRBJ1-1 and V is TRBV19; 8 nucleotides align to TRBD1. The J segment lost 4 bases and the V segment lost 6 bases, leaving 4 bases of the junction unmatched. Germline values: CDR1 LNHDA, CDR2 SQIVND (reference sequence). The CDR3 contains 13 residues. The chain's CDR3 is CASRQGDGTEAFF. The DNA for the CDR3 is TGTGCCAGTAGACAGGGGGATGGCACTGAAGCTTTCTTT.